These 23 T cell receptor beta chains originate from one sample sequenced in a study of blood T cell repertoires in COVID-19 (dated by TCRdb to the early 2020s). Preparation of the library involved the immunoSEQ multiplex PCR assay. What TCRdb holds here is the immuneACCESS table cut down to in-frame rearrangements. Part of the clones is not present; checked against another copy, under half of the missing clones reflect an unresolved V gene, and the others are unexplained. The sample profile shows some 100,000 clones; roughly 92% of them were found once. The top ten clonotypes cover 5.7% of the sample. What was sequenced was peripheral blood. The receptor source for this set is a man in his 70s with acute or convalescent COVID-19.

This clone was seen only a few times. The J gene is TRBJ2-3, the V gene TRBV5-1; possible D gene TRBD2, 6 bases. Germline V lookup: CDR1 SGHRS, CDR2 YFSETQ. V was shortened by 6 bases and J by 5 bases, with 7 bases between the two germline ends. This CDR3 region has 11 residues. The chain's CDR3 is CASMEGDTQYF. Here the CDR3 DNA reads TGCGCCAGCATGGAGGGAGATACGCAGTATTTT.

The chain is built from TRBV18 and TRBJ2-5, with 8 bases aligning to TRBD2. V shed 6 bases, J shed 3 bases, and the junction held 9 bases outside the gene matches. The CDR3 runs to 15 residues. The V gene's germline CDR1 is KGHSH and CDR2 LQKENI. The CDR3 DNA reads as TGTGCCAGCTCGACCAGCGGGAGTGAGAAAGAGACCCAGTACTTC. Its translation: CASSTSGSEKETQYF.

The V and J genes are TRBV6-5 and TRBJ1-2; D is uncertain. The germline V gene encodes CDR1 MNHEY and CDR2 SVGAGI. This CDR3 is 14 amino acids long. The V end was cut by 4 bases, the J end by 0 bases, with 9 bases between. In DNA, the CDR3 is TGTGCCAGCAGTTTTGGTCGGGCTAACTATGGCTACACCTTC. Translated, it gives CASSFGRANYGYTF.

In this sample, this clone turned up a few times. V is TRBV4-1 and J is TRBJ1-1; 7 bases are a match to TRBD1. This CDR3 has 16 amino acids. J was trimmed by 5 bases and V by 1 base; bases with no gene match: 10. The germline CDR1 and CDR2 sequences are MGHRA and YSYEKL. The CDR3 sequence is CASSQGPGTAWTEAFF. Written as DNA, the CDR3 is TGCGCCAGCAGCCAAGGACCCGGGACAGCTTGGACTGAAGCTTTCTTT.

The chain carries TRBV7-6 and TRBJ2-7, with 7 bases matching TRBD2. The V gene end was trimmed by 0 bases and the J gene end by 5 bases; junction bases not matched to a gene: 10. Germline assignment: CDR1 SGHVS and CDR2 FNYEAQ. The CDR3 runs to 16 residues. CDR3 nucleotide sequence: TGTGCCAGCAGCTTAGCGACGCGGGAGCTTAGCAACGAGCAGTACTTC. This encodes CASSLATRELSNEQYF.

The chain recombines TRBV6-6 with TRBJ1-1, with a tentative D call TRBD1 (6 bases). The CDR3 extends over 13 amino acids. V shed 6 bases and J shed 11 bases, with 19 bases lying between them. Germline values: CDR1 MNHNY, CDR2 SVGAGI (reference sequence). CDR3 in DNA: TGTGCCAGCAGCCCCTCTCAGGACAGCAGGGCTTTCTTT. This codes for CASSPSQDSRAFF.

The V call is TRBV27, the J call TRBJ2-7; 7 bases match TRBD1. This CDR3 is built from 15 residues. V dropped 5 bases and J dropped 2; count of bases not matched to a gene: 9. In germline, CDR1 is MNHEY, CDR2 SMNVEV (reference sequence). CDR3 in DNA: TGTGCCAGCAGTCAGTCCTCCGGGACAGCCTACGAGCAGTACTTC. This sequence encodes CASSQSSGTAYEQYF.

This clone was counted a single time. The chain joins TRBV6-5 to TRBJ2-1; D is uncertain. Trimming cost V 2 bases and J 9 bases, with 5 bases left between them. Germline V gives CDR1 MNHEY, CDR2 SVGAGI. This CDR3 comprises 11 residues. The CDR3 spells CASSYEFEQFF. Written as DNA, the CDR3 is TGTGCCAGCAGTTACGAGTTTGAGCAGTTCTTC.

The V gene is TRBV3-1 (or the pseudogene TRBV3-2), the J gene TRBJ2-3, with D perhaps matching TRBD1 (6 bases). V lost 6 bases, J lost 2 bases, and 24 bases lay in between. CDR3 length equals 18 residues. Looked up from germline, CDR1 is LGHDT and CDR2 is YNNKEL (reference sequence). CDR3 sequence reads: CASSPSELQGSFTDTQYF. Here the CDR3 DNA reads TGTGCCAGCAGTCCATCCGAACTTCAGGGGTCTTTCACAGATACGCAGTATTTT.

The genes are TRBV27 and TRBJ2-6; tentative D call: TRBD1 (6 bases). Germline assignment: CDR1 MNHEY and CDR2 SMNVEV (reference sequence). The germline V and J ends were trimmed by 5 bases and 0 bases, with 11 bases remaining between them. The CDR3 loop spans 16 amino acids. The CDR3 loop is CASSLRQVSGANVLTF. The CDR3 DNA is TGTGCCAGCAGTCTAAGACAGGTCTCTGGGGCCAACGTCCTGACTTTC.

The chain recombines TRBV4-2 with TRBJ2-3; 7 nucleotides agree with TRBD2. The CDR3 consists of 15 residues. Germline CDR1 reads LGHNA; CDR2 reads YNFKEQ. Trimming cost V 0 bases and J 6 bases; bases outside gene matches: 6. The CDR3 protein is CASSQELVGGDTQYF. The CDR3 DNA follows: TGTGCCAGCAGCCAAGAGCTAGTCGGGGGGGATACGCAGTATTTT.

The genes are TRBV6-5 and TRBJ1-5; perhaps TRBD1 as D (6 bases). With 6 bases removed from V and 4 bases from J, the gap between germline ends came to 16 bases. Germline-derived CDR1 and CDR2 are MNHEY and SVGAGI. CDR3 length equals 15 residues. The CDR3 bases are TGTGCCAGCAGCTTAACAGGGCCAAGTAATCAGCCCCAGCATTTT. Protein: CASSLTGPSNQPQHF.

In DNA, the CDR3 is TGTGCCAGCAGCCCTACCCCCGGGACAGGGGGGTTTCGGGGCACTGAAGCTTTCTTT. This translates into CASSPTPGTGGFRGTEAFF. The rearrangement joins TRBV3-1 (or the pseudogene TRBV3-2) to TRBJ1-1; 11 bases fit TRBD1. Germline-derived CDR1 and CDR2 are LGHDT and YNNKEL (reference sequence). The CDR3 has 19 amino acids. V lost 4 bases and J lost 4; bases outside the gene matches: 17.

The chain combines TRBV7-9 with TRBJ1-1; no firm D call. The CDR3 loop spans 15 amino acids. CDR1 and CDR2 (germline): SEHNR, FQNEAQ (reference sequence). V was cut by 0 bases and J by 1 base, with 9 bases left in between. The CDR3 DNA reads as TGTGCCAGCAGCTTAGCGTCCGGAGGGAACACTGAAGCTTTCTTT. It specifies CASSLASGGNTEAFF. Combining the CDR3 with reference TRBV7-9 and TRBJ1-1 gives the whole variable domain DTGVSQNPRHKITKRGQNVTFRCDPISEHNRLYWYRQTLGQGPEFLTYFQNEAQLEKSRLLSDRFSAERPKGSFSTLEIQRTEQGDSAMYLCASSLASGGNTEAFFGQGTRLTVV.

This chain links TRBV3-1 (or the pseudogene TRBV3-2) with TRBJ1-4, with 9 bases aligning to TRBD1. The CDR3 contains 14 residues. J was trimmed by 6 bases and V by 5 bases; bases with no gene match: 4. Germline CDR1 is LGHDT and CDR2 is YNNKEL (reference sequence). The CDR3 DNA sequence: TGTGCCAGCAGCAACAGGGGGCTTTATGAAAAACTGTTTTTT. Its translation: CASSNRGLYEKLFF.

The chain joins TRBV4-3 to TRBJ1-1; no clear D. The CDR3 extends over 19 amino acids. V was trimmed by 4 bases and J by 0 bases, leaving 24 bases between them. Germline V gives CDR1 LGHNA, CDR2 YSLEER. The CDR3 coding sequence is TGCGCCAGCAGCCGTCAAAGGGCCGGGGAGAATAGAATGAACACTGAAGCTTTCTTT. It specifies CASSRQRAGENRMNTEAFF.

The CDR3 sequence: CASSLYTTHPDTQYF. In DNA form, the CDR3 reads TGTGCCAGCAGCTTATATACTACCCATCCAGATACGCAGTATTTT. The chain recombines TRBV7-8 with TRBJ2-3; D ambiguous. There are 15 residues in the CDR3. Germline values: CDR1 SGHVS, CDR2 FQNEAQ. V dropped 2 bases and J dropped 4 bases, with 13 bases sitting between them.

CDR3 amino acids: CASSVEGSGGNNEQFF. The CDR3 coding sequence is TGTGCCAGCAGCGTAGAGGGCAGCGGGGGAAACAATGAGCAGTTCTTC. The rearrangement uses TRBV9 and TRBJ2-1; TRBD2 aligns across 8 bases. J lost 5 bases, V lost 0 bases, and 7 bases had no gene match. CDR1 and CDR2 from the germline V gene are SGDLS and YYNGEE. The length of the CDR3 is 16 residues.

This clone was seen once. The chain links TRBV18 to TRBJ1-1, with TRBD1 as a possible D gene (6 bases). The ends were cut back, 2 bases at V and 4 bases at J, with 14 bases in the middle. Germline CDR1 reads KGHSH; CDR2 reads LQKENI. The CDR3 has 15 residues. The CDR3 region has the DNA TGTGCCAGCTCACCAGCACAGGGCGTCGGCACTGAAGCTTTCTTT. Translated: CASSPAQGVGTEAFF. The full variable domain, completed using reference TRBV18 and TRBJ1-1, is NAGVMQNPRHLVRRRGQEARLRCSPMKGHSHVYWYRQLPEEGLKFMVYLQKENIIDESGMPKERFSAEFPKEGPSILRIQQVVRGDSAAYFCASSPAQGVGTEAFFGQGTRLTVV.

The chain uses TRBV13 and TRBJ1-1; 7 bases are shared with TRBD1. The CDR3 has 13 amino acids. The germline V gene has CDR1 PRHDT and CDR2 FYEKMQ (reference sequence). The junction had 5 bases not matched to a gene; V was cut back by 5 bases and J by 5 bases. CDR3: CASSPLQGTEAFF. DNA for the CDR3: TGTGCCAGCAGCCCATTACAGGGGACTGAAGCTTTCTTT.

The chain employs TRBV7-2 and TRBJ2-1; weak D call: TRBD2 (5 bases). Germline CDR1 and CDR2: SGHTA and FQGNSA. This CDR3 is 12 amino acids long. V shed 5 bases and J shed 7 bases, with 9 bases lying between them. DNA for the CDR3: TGTGCCAGCAGCAACGGCGGGAATGAGCAGTTCTTC. Encoded protein: CASSNGGNEQFF.

This rearrangement joins TRBV5-1 to TRBJ2-5; the D gene is possibly TRBD2 (7 bases). Germline V gives CDR1 SGHRS, CDR2 YFSETQ. Trimming removed 4 bases from V and 1 base from J, with 14 bases in between. This CDR3 has 15 residues. CDR3 in amino acids: CASSADGGRQETQYF. CDR3 coding DNA: TGCGCCAGCAGCGCTGACGGGGGGCGCCAAGAGACCCAGTACTTC.

The chain links TRBV28 to TRBJ1-1; D remains unclear. In germline, CDR1 is MDHEN, CDR2 SYDVKM. The germline V and J ends were trimmed by 4 bases and 1 base, with 13 bases remaining between them. The CDR3 covers 15 residues. CDR3 sequence (DNA): TGTGCCAGCAGTTCCCACGCCACAGAGAACACTGAAGCTTTCTTT. It codes for CASSSHATENTEAFF.